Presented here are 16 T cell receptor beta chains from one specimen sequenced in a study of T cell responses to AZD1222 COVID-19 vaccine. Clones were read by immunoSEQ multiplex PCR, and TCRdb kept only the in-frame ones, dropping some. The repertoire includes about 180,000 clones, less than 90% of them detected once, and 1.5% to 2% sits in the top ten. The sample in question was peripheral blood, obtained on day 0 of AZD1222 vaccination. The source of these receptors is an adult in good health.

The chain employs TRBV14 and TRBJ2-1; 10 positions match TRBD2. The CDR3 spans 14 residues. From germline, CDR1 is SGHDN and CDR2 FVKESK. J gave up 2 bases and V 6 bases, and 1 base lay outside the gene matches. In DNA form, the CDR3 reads TGTGCCAGCAGTCTAGCGGGGGCCTACAATGAGCAGTTCTTC. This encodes CASSLAGAYNEQFF. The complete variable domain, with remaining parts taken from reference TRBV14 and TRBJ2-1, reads EAGVTQFPSHSVIEKGQTVTLRCDPISGHDNLYWYRRVMGKEIKFLLHFVKESKQDESGMPNNRFLAERTGGTYSTLKVQPAELEDSGVYFCASSLAGAYNEQFFGPGTRLTVL.

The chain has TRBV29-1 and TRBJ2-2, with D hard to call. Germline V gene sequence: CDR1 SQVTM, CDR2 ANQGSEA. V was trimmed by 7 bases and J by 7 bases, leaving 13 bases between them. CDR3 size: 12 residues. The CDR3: CSARSNVGELFF. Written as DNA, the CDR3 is TGCAGCGCTCGATCCAATGTCGGGGAGCTGTTTTTT.

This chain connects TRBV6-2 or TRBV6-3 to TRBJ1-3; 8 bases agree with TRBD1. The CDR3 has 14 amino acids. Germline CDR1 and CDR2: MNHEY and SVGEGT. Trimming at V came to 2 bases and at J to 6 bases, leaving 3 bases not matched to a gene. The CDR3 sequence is CASSYPTGENTIYF. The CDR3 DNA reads TGTGCCAGCAGTTACCCGACAGGGGAAAACACCATATATTTT.

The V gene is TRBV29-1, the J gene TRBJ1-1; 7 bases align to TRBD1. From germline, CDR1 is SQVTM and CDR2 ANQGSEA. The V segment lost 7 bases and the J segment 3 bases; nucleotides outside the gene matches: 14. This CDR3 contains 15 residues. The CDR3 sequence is CSAGREGARHTEAFF. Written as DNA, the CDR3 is TGCAGCGCCGGAAGGGAGGGGGCGCGTCACACTGAAGCTTTCTTT.

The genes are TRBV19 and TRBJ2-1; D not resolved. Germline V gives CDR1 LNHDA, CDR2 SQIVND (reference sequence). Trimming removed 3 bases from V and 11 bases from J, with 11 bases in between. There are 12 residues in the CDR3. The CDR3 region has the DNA TGTGCCAGTAGTATCCCCCCTGACCAGCAGTTCTTC. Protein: CASSIPPDQQFF. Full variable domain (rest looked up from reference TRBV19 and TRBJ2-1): DGGITQSPKYLFRKEGQNVTLSCEQNLNHDAMYWYRQDPGQGLRLIYYSQIVNDFQKGDIAEGYSVSREKKESFPLTVTSAQKNPTAFYLCASSIPPDQQFFGPGTRLTVL.

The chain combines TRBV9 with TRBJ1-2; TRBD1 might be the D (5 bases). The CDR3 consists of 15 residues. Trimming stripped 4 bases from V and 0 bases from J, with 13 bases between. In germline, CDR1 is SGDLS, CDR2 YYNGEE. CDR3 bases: TGTGCCAGCAGCCGGGGGGGACCGACTAACTATGGCTACACCTTC. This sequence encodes CASSRGGPTNYGYTF.

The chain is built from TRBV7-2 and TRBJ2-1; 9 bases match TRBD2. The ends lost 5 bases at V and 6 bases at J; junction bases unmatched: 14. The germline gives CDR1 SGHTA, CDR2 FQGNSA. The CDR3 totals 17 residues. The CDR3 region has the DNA TGTGCCAGCAGCCGGAGGGTAGCGGGAGAAGGTGGCAATGAGCAGTTCTTC. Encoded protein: CASSRRVAGEGGNEQFF.

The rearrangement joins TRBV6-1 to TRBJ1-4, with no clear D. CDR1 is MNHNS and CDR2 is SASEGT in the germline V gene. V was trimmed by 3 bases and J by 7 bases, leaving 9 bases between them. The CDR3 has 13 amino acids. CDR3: CASSDRLGEKLFF. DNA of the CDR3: TGTGCCAGCAGTGACAGGTTGGGTGAAAAACTGTTTTTT.

In DNA, the CDR3 is TGTGCCAGCAGTCGACCGATCAGCGGTGGGGCCAACGTCCTGACTTTC. It codes for CASSRPISGGANVLTF. The V gene is TRBV27, the J gene TRBJ2-6; weak D call: TRBD2 (5 bases). Trimming took 5 bases from V and 3 from J, leaving 14 bases between them. The germline V gene encodes CDR1 MNHEY and CDR2 SMNVEV (reference sequence). CDR3 length: 16 residues. Looking up the rest from reference TRBV27 and TRBJ2-6 gives the full variable domain: EAQVTQNPRYLITVTGKKLTVTCSQNMNHEYMSWYRQDPGLGLRQIYYSMNVEVTDKGDVPEGYKVSRKEKRNFPLILESPSPNQTSLYFCASSRPISGGANVLTFGAGSRLTVL.

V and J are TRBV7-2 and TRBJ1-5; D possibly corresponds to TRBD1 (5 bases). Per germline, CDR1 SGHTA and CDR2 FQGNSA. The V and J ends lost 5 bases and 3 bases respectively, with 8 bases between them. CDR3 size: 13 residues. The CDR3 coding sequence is TGTGCCAGCAGCACGACAGACAATCAGCCCCAGCATTTT. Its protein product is CASSTTDNQPQHF. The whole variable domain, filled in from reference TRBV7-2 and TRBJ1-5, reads GAGVSQSPSNKVTEKGKDVELRCDPISGHTALYWYRQSLGQGLEFLIYFQGNSAPDKSGLPSDRFSAERTGGSVSTLTIQRTQQEDSAVYLCASSTTDNQPQHFGDGTRLSIL.

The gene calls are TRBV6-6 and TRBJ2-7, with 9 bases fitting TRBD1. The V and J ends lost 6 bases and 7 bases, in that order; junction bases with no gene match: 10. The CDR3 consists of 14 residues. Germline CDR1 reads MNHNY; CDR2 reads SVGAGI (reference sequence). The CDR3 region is CASRQGAAYGEQYV. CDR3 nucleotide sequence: TGTGCCAGCAGACAGGGGGCCGCTTATGGGGAGCAGTACGTC.

CDR3 DNA sequence: TGTGCCAGCAGCTTAGTGTGGGGGAACACTGAAGCTTTCTTT. Its protein product is CASSLVWGNTEAFF. This sequence joins TRBV7-2 and TRBJ1-1; D call uncertain. V was trimmed by 1 base and J by 1 base, leaving 7 bases between them. This CDR3 contains 14 residues. Germline CDR1 reads SGHTA; CDR2 reads FQGNSA.

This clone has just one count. CDR3 protein: CASSLNRGANYGYTF. The DNA of the CDR3 is TGTGCCAGCAGCTTAAACAGGGGAGCTAACTATGGCTACACCTTC. The chain combines TRBV7-2 with TRBJ1-2, with 7 bases matching TRBD1. With 2 bases clipped from V and 0 bases from J, the junction kept 3 bases outside the gene matches. Germline CDR1 is SGHTA and CDR2 is FQGNSA. The CDR3 is 15 amino acids.

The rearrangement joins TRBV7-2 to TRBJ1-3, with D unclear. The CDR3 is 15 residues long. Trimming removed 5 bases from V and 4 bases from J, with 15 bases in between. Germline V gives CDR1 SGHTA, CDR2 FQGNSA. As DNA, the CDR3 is TGTGCCAGCAGCCCCGGTCAGGCGGGGGGAAACACCATATATTTT. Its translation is CASSPGQAGGNTIYF.

This chain's CDR3 is CASTRGIYEQYF. DNA for the CDR3: TGTGCCAGCACGAGAGGAATCTACGAGCAGTACTTC. V usage is TRBV28 and J usage is TRBJ2-7; D call uncertain. V lost 7 bases, J lost 3 bases, and 10 bases lay in between. The CDR3 is 12 residues long. Germline V gene lookup returns CDR1 MDHEN and CDR2 SYDVKM.

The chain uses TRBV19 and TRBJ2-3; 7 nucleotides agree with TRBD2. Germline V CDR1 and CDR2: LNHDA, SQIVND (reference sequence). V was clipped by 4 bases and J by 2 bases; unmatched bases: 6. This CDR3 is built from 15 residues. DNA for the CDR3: TGTGCCAGTAGTACTCGGACTAGTTCCACAGATACGCAGTATTTT. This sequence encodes CASSTRTSSTDTQYF.